Listed here is a single TCR beta chain. Profiled with immunoSEQ multiplex PCR; TCRdb holds only in-frame clones, not every one. The data hold 300,000 to 450,000 clones, with 85% to 90% observed a single time. With 3 bases removed from V and 4 bases from J, the gap between germline ends came to 9 bases. This CDR3 region has 13 residues. This specimen belongs to a study of blood T cell repertoires in COVID-19. The sample taken for sequencing was PBMCs or T cells enriched from blood (not recorded which). This clonotype originated in a woman in her twenties or thirties who had been exposed to COVID-19. The V call is TRBV12-3 or TRBV12-4, the J call TRBJ1-2; D remains unclear. CDR3 region: CASSLAQVYGYTF. CDR3 in DNA: TGTGCCAGCAGTTTGGCCCAGGTCTATGGCTACACCTTC.